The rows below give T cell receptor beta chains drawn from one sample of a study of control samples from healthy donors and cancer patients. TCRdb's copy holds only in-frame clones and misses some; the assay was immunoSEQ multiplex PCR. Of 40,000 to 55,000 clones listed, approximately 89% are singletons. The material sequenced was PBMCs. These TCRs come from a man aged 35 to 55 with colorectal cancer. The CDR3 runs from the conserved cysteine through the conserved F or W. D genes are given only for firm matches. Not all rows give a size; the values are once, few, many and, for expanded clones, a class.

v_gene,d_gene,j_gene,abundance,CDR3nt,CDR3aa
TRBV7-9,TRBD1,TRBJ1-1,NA,TGTGCCAGCAGCCAACCGGGACAGAGACAAAACACTGAAGCTTTCTTT,CASSQPGQRQNTEAFF
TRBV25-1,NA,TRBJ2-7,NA,TGTGCCAGCAGAGGCTACGAGCAGTACTTC,CASRGYEQYF
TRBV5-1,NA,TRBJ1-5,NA,TGCGCCAGCAGCTTGGGGAACGAGCAGCCCCAGCATTTT,CASSLGNEQPQHF
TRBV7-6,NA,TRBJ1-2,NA,TGTGCCAGCAGCTTAGCATTCGGGGCTAACTATGGCTACACCTTC,CASSLAFGANYGYTF
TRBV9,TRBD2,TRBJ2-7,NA,TGTGCCAGCAGCGTAGGGGCTAGCGGGAGCTACGAGCAGTACTTC,CASSVGASGSYEQYF
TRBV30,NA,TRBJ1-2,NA,TGTGCCTGGAGTGCGGAAGGGTATGGCTACACCTTC,CAWSAEGYGYTF
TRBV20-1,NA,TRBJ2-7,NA,TGCAGTGCTAGTTGGGGCTACGAGCAGTACTTC,CSASWGYEQYF
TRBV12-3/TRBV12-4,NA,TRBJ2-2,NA,TGTGCCAGCAAAGGGCCGAACACCGGGGAGCTGTTTTTT,CASKGPNTGELFF
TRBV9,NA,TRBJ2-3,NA,TGTGCCAGCAGCGTAGACGGGGGTTTGGGATTGCCGCAGTATTTT,CASSVDGGLGLPQYF
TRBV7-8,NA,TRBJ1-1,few,TGTGCCAGCGCGAAGGAACACACTGAAGCTTTCTTT,CASAKEHTEAFF
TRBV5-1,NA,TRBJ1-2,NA,TGCGCCAGCAGCTTTCAATCGACGGGGAACTATGGCTACACCTTC,CASSFQSTGNYGYTF
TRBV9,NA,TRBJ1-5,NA,TGTGCCAGCAGCGTAGACGGGGATTATAGCAATCAGCCCCAGCATTTT,CASSVDGDYSNQPQHF
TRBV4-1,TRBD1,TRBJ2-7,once,TGCGCCAGCAGCCCAACCAGACTCCGGGACAGGGACTACGAGCAGTACTTC,CASSPTRLRDRDYEQYF